Listed below are T cell receptor beta chains from one sample, sequenced in a study of CD8+ T cells in alopecia areata. Assay: immunoSEQ multiplex PCR; the TCRdb copy retains only in-frame clones and omits some. The sample has about 200,000 clones; roughly three fifths are singletons. Material: CD8+ T cells sorted from blood. Receptors were obtained from a human donor in good health. The CDR3 runs from the conserved cysteine through the conserved F or W. D genes are given only for firm matches. Clone size is stated in some rows and not others, as once, few, many or a class when expanded.

d_gene: .; j_gene: TRBJ2-3; v_gene: TRBV6-5; len: 11; abundance: .; CDR3aa: CASSYGDTQYF; CDR3nt: TGTGCCAGCAGTTACGGGGATACGCAGTATTTT
d_gene: .; j_gene: TRBJ1-2; v_gene: TRBV27; len: 14; abundance: .; CDR3aa: CASSSRGGYYGYTF; CDR3nt: TGTGCCAGCAGTTCCCGTGGGGGCTACTATGGCTACACCTTC
d_gene: .; j_gene: TRBJ2-3; v_gene: TRBV5-1; len: 15; abundance: .; CDR3aa: CASSLSGISTDTQYF; CDR3nt: TGCGCCAGCAGCTTGTCAGGGATAAGCACAGATACGCAGTATTTT
d_gene: .; j_gene: TRBJ1-2; v_gene: TRBV19; len: 13; abundance: .; CDR3aa: CASSEGSNYGYTF; CDR3nt: TGTGCCAGTAGTGAGGGGAGTAATTACGGCTACACCTTC
d_gene: TRBD1; j_gene: TRBJ2-2; v_gene: TRBV23-1; len: 13; abundance: .; CDR3aa: CAQDRNGLGELFF; CDR3nt: TGCGCCCAGGACAGGAATGGTCTCGGGGAGCTGTTTTTT
d_gene: TRBD2; j_gene: TRBJ2-5; v_gene: TRBV2; len: 14; abundance: .; CDR3aa: CASSDGRAGETQYF; CDR3nt: TGTGCCAGCAGTGATGGGAGAGCGGGGGAGACCCAGTACTTC
d_gene: TRBD1; j_gene: TRBJ2-7; v_gene: TRBV27; len: 15; abundance: .; CDR3aa: CASSPAGQGRYEQYF; CDR3nt: TGTGCCAGCAGTCCCGCCGGACAGGGGAGATACGAGCAGTACTTC
d_gene: .; j_gene: TRBJ2-7; v_gene: TRBV6-5; len: 14; abundance: once; CDR3aa: CASSYGQASYEQYF; CDR3nt: TGTGCCAGCAGTTACGGGCAGGCGTCCTACGAGCAGTACTTC
d_gene: TRBD1; j_gene: TRBJ2-1; v_gene: TRBV29-1; len: 13; abundance: .; CDR3aa: CSVGQGDYNEQFF; CDR3nt: TGCAGCGTTGGACAGGGGGACTACAATGAGCAGTTCTTC
d_gene: TRBD2; j_gene: TRBJ2-7; v_gene: TRBV19; len: 14; abundance: few; CDR3aa: CASSITSGGYEQYF; CDR3nt: TGTGCCAGTAGTATAACTAGCGGGGGATACGAGCAGTACTTC
d_gene: TRBD1; j_gene: TRBJ2-1; v_gene: TRBV19; len: 15; abundance: few; CDR3aa: CASSFGTAPYNEQFF; CDR3nt: TGTGCCAGTAGTTTCGGGACAGCCCCCTACAATGAGCAGTTCTTC
d_gene: .; j_gene: TRBJ1-1; v_gene: TRBV6-5; len: 15; abundance: .; CDR3aa: CASSLLDPARAEAFF; CDR3nt: TGTGCCAGCAGTCTTCTGGACCCGGCCAGGGCTGAAGCTTTCTTT
d_gene: TRBD1; j_gene: TRBJ1-1; v_gene: TRBV19; len: 15; abundance: .; CDR3aa: CASSTIQGSDTEAFF; CDR3nt: TGTGCCAGTAGTACGATACAGGGGTCGGACACTGAAGCTTTCTTT
d_gene: TRBD2; j_gene: TRBJ2-1; v_gene: TRBV29-1; len: 13; abundance: .; CDR3aa: CSVGGGSYNEQFF; CDR3nt: TGCAGCGTTGGCGGGGGCTCCTACAATGAGCAGTTCTTC
d_gene: TRBD1; j_gene: TRBJ2-7; v_gene: TRBV13; len: 17; abundance: .; CDR3aa: CASSLEIPGQGPREQYF; CDR3nt: TGTGCCAGCAGCTTAGAAATTCCGGGACAGGGGCCACGGGAGCAGTACTTC
d_gene: .; j_gene: TRBJ2-1; v_gene: TRBV4-3; len: 16; abundance: .; CDR3aa: CASSQVGVSSYNEQFF; CDR3nt: TGCGCCAGCAGCCAAGTAGGAGTAAGCTCCTACAATGAGCAGTTCTTC
d_gene: .; j_gene: TRBJ1-1; v_gene: TRBV7-8; len: 15; abundance: .; CDR3aa: CASGRPGKRGTEAFF; CDR3nt: TGTGCCAGCGGGCGGCCGGGAAAAAGGGGCACTGAAGCTTTCTTT
d_gene: .; j_gene: TRBJ2-7; v_gene: TRBV14; len: 14; abundance: .; CDR3aa: CASSLSGTLYEQYF; CDR3nt: TGTGCCAGCAGCCTCTCCGGGACCCTCTACGAGCAGTACTTC
d_gene: .; j_gene: TRBJ1-6; v_gene: TRBV7-2; len: 16; abundance: .; CDR3aa: CASSSKDGSYNSPLHF; CDR3nt: TGTGCCAGCAGCTCAAAGGACGGCTCCTATAATTCACCCCTCCACTTT
d_gene: .; j_gene: TRBJ1-4; v_gene: TRBV9; len: 15; abundance: .; CDR3aa: CASSVAGSPAEKLFF; CDR3nt: TGTGCCAGCAGCGTAGCGGGCAGTCCAGCTGAAAAACTGTTTTTT
d_gene: TRBD1; j_gene: TRBJ2-1; v_gene: TRBV29-1; len: 14; abundance: few; CDR3aa: CSVLGTGTPNEQFF; CDR3nt: TGCAGCGTCCTAGGGACAGGGACCCCCAATGAGCAGTTCTTC
d_gene: TRBD1; j_gene: TRBJ2-3; v_gene: TRBV5-6; len: 14; abundance: .; CDR3aa: CASSPGTGADTQYF; CDR3nt: TGTGCCAGCAGCCCAGGGACAGGGGCAGATACGCAGTATTTT
d_gene: .; j_gene: TRBJ1-2; v_gene: TRBV25-1; len: 17; abundance: .; CDR3aa: CASRGGTLDKGNYGYTF; CDR3nt: TGTGCCAGCAGGGGAGGGACCCTCGATAAAGGGAACTATGGCTACACCTTC
d_gene: TRBD1; j_gene: TRBJ1-2; v_gene: TRBV4-1; len: 15; abundance: few; CDR3aa: CASSLENQGGGGYTF; CDR3nt: TGCGCCAGCAGCCTCGAAAACCAGGGGGGAGGTGGCTACACCTTC
d_gene: .; j_gene: TRBJ1-1; v_gene: TRBV27; len: 12; abundance: .; CDR3aa: CASSRRGTEAFF; CDR3nt: TGTGCCAGCAGCAGGCGCGGCACTGAAGCTTTCTTT
d_gene: .; j_gene: TRBJ1-1; v_gene: TRBV6-5; len: 14; abundance: .; CDR3aa: CASSYSIRGTEAFF; CDR3nt: TGTGCCAGCAGTTACTCAATCCGGGGCACTGAAGCTTTCTTT
d_gene: .; j_gene: TRBJ2-6; v_gene: TRBV9; len: 17; abundance: few; CDR3aa: CASSVAGRGSGANVLTF; CDR3nt: TGTGCCAGCAGCGTAGCGGGCAGGGGCTCTGGGGCCAACGTCCTGACTTTC
d_gene: .; j_gene: TRBJ2-7; v_gene: TRBV29-1; len: 15; abundance: .; CDR3aa: CSVAGQNVGYYEQYF; CDR3nt: TGCAGCGTAGCGGGACAGAATGTTGGGTACTACGAGCAGTACTTC
d_gene: .; j_gene: TRBJ2-7; v_gene: TRBV27; len: 13; abundance: .; CDR3aa: CASSLSFGYEQYF; CDR3nt: TGTGCCAGCAGTTTATCGTTCGGCTACGAGCAGTACTTC
d_gene: TRBD1; j_gene: TRBJ1-1; v_gene: TRBV30; len: 14; abundance: .; CDR3aa: CAWSWDRGSTEAFF; CDR3nt: TGTGCCTGGAGCTGGGACAGGGGAAGCACTGAAGCTTTCTTT
d_gene: .; j_gene: TRBJ1-1; v_gene: TRBV6-5; len: 14; abundance: .; CDR3aa: CASSYRGGNTEAFF; CDR3nt: TGTGCCAGCAGTTACCGGGGGGGGAACACTGAAGCTTTCTTT
d_gene: .; j_gene: TRBJ2-3; v_gene: TRBV30; len: 12; abundance: .; CDR3aa: CATAASTDTQYF; CDR3nt: TGTGCCACGGCGGCCAGCACAGATACGCAGTATTTT
d_gene: TRBD1; j_gene: TRBJ1-2; v_gene: TRBV5-6; len: 15; abundance: .; CDR3aa: CASSLGQGEFYGYTF; CDR3nt: TGTGCCAGCAGCTTGGGACAGGGGGAATTCTATGGCTACACCTTC
d_gene: .; j_gene: TRBJ1-5; v_gene: TRBV5-8; len: 14; abundance: .; CDR3aa: CASSPGRYNQPQHF; CDR3nt: TGTGCCAGCAGCCCTGGCAGGTACAATCAGCCCCAGCATTTT
d_gene: TRBD1; j_gene: TRBJ1-1; v_gene: TRBV7-9; len: 14; abundance: .; CDR3aa: CASSLPGGRTEAFF; CDR3nt: TGTGCCAGCAGCCTACCAGGGGGCAGGACTGAAGCTTTCTTT
d_gene: .; j_gene: TRBJ2-1; v_gene: TRBV5-1; len: 16; abundance: .; CDR3aa: CASSQYGERVLNEQFF; CDR3nt: TGCGCCAGCAGCCAGTACGGTGAAAGGGTTTTAAATGAGCAGTTCTTC
d_gene: .; j_gene: TRBJ1-6; v_gene: TRBV5-1; len: 16; abundance: .; CDR3aa: CASSSGQSSYNSPLHF; CDR3nt: TGCGCCAGCAGCAGTGGACAGAGCTCCTATAATTCACCCCTCCACTTT
d_gene: .; j_gene: TRBJ1-2; v_gene: TRBV30; len: 11; abundance: .; CDR3aa: CAWSFGEGYTF; CDR3nt: TGTGCCTGGAGTTTCGGGGAGGGCTACACCTTC
d_gene: TRBD2; j_gene: TRBJ2-1; v_gene: TRBV29-1; len: 14; abundance: few; CDR3aa: CSLLGLAGGHEQFF; CDR3nt: TGCAGCCTCCTCGGACTAGCGGGGGGCCATGAGCAGTTCTTC
d_gene: .; j_gene: TRBJ1-5; v_gene: TRBV11-2; len: 15; abundance: few; CDR3aa: CASSFGYNSNQPQHF; CDR3nt: TGTGCCAGCAGCTTCGGCTATAATAGCAATCAGCCCCAGCATTTT
d_gene: .; j_gene: TRBJ2-7; v_gene: TRBV11-3; len: 14; abundance: .; CDR3aa: CASSGSTMMGEQYF; CDR3nt: TGTGCCAGCAGCGGGTCCACCATGATGGGGGAGCAGTACTTC
d_gene: .; j_gene: TRBJ2-1; v_gene: TRBV5-1; len: 14; abundance: .; CDR3aa: CASSFSGSYNEQFF; CDR3nt: TGCGCCAGCAGCTTTAGCGGTTCCTACAATGAGCAGTTCTTC
d_gene: .; j_gene: TRBJ1-2; v_gene: TRBV29-1; len: 12; abundance: .; CDR3aa: CSVVNREGGYTF; CDR3nt: TGCAGCGTTGTGAATCGGGAGGGTGGCTACACCTTC
d_gene: TRBD1; j_gene: TRBJ2-7; v_gene: TRBV29-1; len: 16; abundance: .; CDR3aa: CSVEGSPGTGQFEQYF; CDR3nt: TGCAGCGTTGAAGGGTCCCCCGGGACAGGTCAGTTCGAGCAGTACTTC
d_gene: .; j_gene: TRBJ1-1; v_gene: TRBV2; len: 12; abundance: few; CDR3aa: CARRAGYTEAFF; CDR3nt: TGTGCCAGGCGGGCAGGGTACACTGAAGCTTTCTTT
d_gene: TRBD2; j_gene: TRBJ2-1; v_gene: TRBV4-2; len: 21; abundance: .; CDR3aa: CASSQRLAGLMEPSSYNEQFF; CDR3nt: TGTGCCAGCAGCCAACGACTAGCGGGGTTAATGGAACCGAGCTCCTACAATGAGCAGTTCTTC
d_gene: .; j_gene: TRBJ2-5; v_gene: TRBV29-1; len: 10; abundance: .; CDR3aa: CSVAGETQYF; CDR3nt: TGCAGCGTTGCGGGAGAGACCCAGTACTTC
d_gene: .; j_gene: TRBJ1-3; v_gene: TRBV4-1; len: 16; abundance: .; CDR3aa: CASSQPGGETGNTIYF; CDR3nt: TGCGCCAGCAGCCAACCGGGCGGGGAGACTGGAAACACCATATATTTT
d_gene: .; j_gene: TRBJ2-1; v_gene: TRBV18; len: 15; abundance: .; CDR3aa: CASSPGRGSYNEQFF; CDR3nt: TGTGCCAGCTCCCCGGGACGGGGATCCTACAATGAGCAGTTCTTC
d_gene: .; j_gene: TRBJ2-7; v_gene: TRBV5-4; len: 14; abundance: .; CDR3aa: CASSLQGKPYEQYF; CDR3nt: TGTGCCAGCAGCTTACAGGGAAAGCCCTACGAGCAGTACTTC
d_gene: TRBD2; j_gene: TRBJ2-3; v_gene: TRBV4-1; len: 18; abundance: .; CDR3aa: CASSQGRGLALETDTQYF; CDR3nt: TGCGCCAGCAGCCAGGGGCGTGGACTAGCATTGGAGACGGATACGCAGTATTTT
d_gene: .; j_gene: TRBJ2-7; v_gene: TRBV2; len: 13; abundance: .; CDR3aa: CASSETGFHEQYF; CDR3nt: TGTGCCAGCAGTGAGACCGGGTTCCACGAGCAGTACTTC
d_gene: .; j_gene: TRBJ2-1; v_gene: TRBV13; len: 15; abundance: .; CDR3aa: CASSLSGSSYNEQFF; CDR3nt: TGTGCCAGCAGCTTATCCGGGAGCTCCTACAATGAGCAGTTCTTC